The rows below give T cell receptor beta chains drawn from one sample of a study of blood T cells in healthy people across ages. TCRdb recomputed calls from the 5' RACE reads with MiXCR, one row per CDR3 protein. The data hold some 1.4 million distinct CDR3 sequences, with 35% to 45% observed a single time. The sequenced sample consisted of blood. All receptors come from a woman between 18 and 29 years old in good health. The CDR3 runs from the conserved cysteine through the conserved F or W. The D gene is left open where the match is weak. Only some rows state a clone size, as once, few, many or a class for expanded clones.

d_gene	abundance	j_gene	v_gene	CDR3nt	CDR3aa
.	few	TRBJ2-7	TRBV4-1	TGCGCCAGCAGCCAAGAAGGAGGGGGATACTACGAGCAGTACTTC	CASSQEGGGYYEQYF
.	.	TRBJ1-5	TRBV20-1	TGCAGTGCTGGCCCGGCGGGGGATGGCAATCAGCCCCAGCATTTT	CSAGPAGDGNQPQHF
.	.	TRBJ2-7	TRBV2	TGTGCCAGCAGTGAACCAGGGAGCCACGAGCAGTACTTC	CASSEPGSHEQYF
.	.	TRBJ2-2	TRBV20-1	TGCAGTGCTAGGCGGGGAACGAACACCGGGGAGCTGTTTTTT	CSARRGTNTGELFF
TRBD1	.	TRBJ2-1	TRBV10-1	TGCGCCAGCAGAGAAAACCGGGACAGGGGGCACGATGAGCAGTTCTTC	CASRENRDRGHDEQFF
TRBD2	few	TRBJ2-3	TRBV5-1	TGCGCCAGCAGCTTGGCCTCTCGAAGCGGGATTGGCACAGATACGCAGTATTTT	CASSLASRSGIGTDTQYF
TRBD2	many	TRBJ2-7	TRBV4-1	TGCGCCAGCAGCCAAGGGCTAGCGGGGAACTACGAGCAGTACTTC	CASSQGLAGNYEQYF
.	.	TRBJ2-7	TRBV5-6	TGTGCCAGCTCCGAGGACGGGCGAGATGAGCAGTACTTC	CASSEDGRDEQYF
.	.	TRBJ2-5	TRBV12-3/TRBV12-4	TGTGCCAGCAGTTTGGGGGATGGGGAGACCCAGTACTTC	CASSLGDGETQYF
TRBD2	few	TRBJ2-7	TRBV6-1	TGTGCCAGCAGGGGACTAGCGGGAGACGAGCAGTACTTC	CASRGLAGDEQYF
TRBD2	.	TRBJ2-1	TRBV5-1	TGCGCCAGCAGCTTACATCGGACTAGCGGGAAAAATGAGCAGTTCTTC	CASSLHRTSGKNEQFF
.	once	TRBJ2-1	TRBV12-3/TRBV12-4	TGTGCCAGCAGTTTCCTCCCAGGGGCCCGGGATGAGCAGTTCTTC	CASSFLPGARDEQFF
TRBD1	many	TRBJ2-1	TRBV5-1	TGCGCCAGCAGCTTGGAAAAGGGGGCCGTCAATGAGCAGTTCTTC	CASSLEKGAVNEQFF
.	.	TRBJ1-2	TRBV20-1	TGCAGTGCTAGAGATTACAGTCTTGACGGCTACACCTTC	CSARDYSLDGYTF
.	.	TRBJ1-2	TRBV10-3	TGTGCCATCAGGGTGGACACGGCTGTCTATGGCTACACCTTC	CAIRVDTAVYGYTF
TRBD1	few	TRBJ2-5	TRBV20-1	TGCAGTGCTACCCTCGGGACAGGGGTAGAGACCCAGTACTTC	CSATLGTGVETQYF
.	few	TRBJ2-1	TRBV6-1	TGTGCCAGCAGTGAAAGGGGAGAACAGGAGGTTTACAATGAGCAGTTCTTC	CASSERGEQEVYNEQFF
TRBD2	.	TRBJ2-7	TRBV28	TGTGCCAGCAGTCCTAGCGGGGGGGTTTACTACGAGCAGTACTTC	CASSPSGGVYYEQYF
TRBD2	once	TRBJ2-3	TRBV6-2/TRBV6-3	TGTGCCAGCGACCCTACCCTAGCGGGACCCACAGATACGCAGTATTTT	CASDPTLAGPTDTQYF
.	few	TRBJ1-2	TRBV7-2	TGTGCCAGCAGCAAGGGAACCAACTATGGCTACACCTTC	CASSKGTNYGYTF
.	.	TRBJ2-3	TRBV6-2/TRBV6-3	TGTGCCAGCAGTTACGTTCCCCGGACCTCGGCGGGCACAGATACGCAGTATTTT	CASSYVPRTSAGTDTQYF
.	.	TRBJ2-3	TRBV28	TGTGCCAGCTGCTACAGCGCACAAAGCACAGATACGCAGTATTTT	CASCYSAQSTDTQYF
TRBD1	.	TRBJ1-3	TRBV7-9	TGTGCCAGCAGCCAGGGGGAGAGCTCTGGAAACACCATATATTTT	CASSQGESSGNTIYF
TRBD2	.	TRBJ2-3	TRBV7-9	TGTGCCAGCAGCTTAGCGTCGTCCGGCGGGAGGGCCCGAGGCACAGATACGCAGTATTTT	CASSLASSGGRARGTDTQYF
.	few	TRBJ2-5	TRBV27	TGTGCCAGCAGTTTATCCTGGTCCCAAGAGACCCAGTACTTC	CASSLSWSQETQYF
.	.	TRBJ2-7	TRBV6-6	TGTGCCAGCAGTTTAGGACCGAATCATTCCTCCTACGAGCAGTACTTC	CASSLGPNHSSYEQYF
.	.	TRBJ1-5	TRBV27	TGTGCCAGCAGTTTTGGGGGGGCGAATCAGCCCCAGCATTTT	CASSFGGANQPQHF
.	.	TRBJ1-1	TRBV2	TGTGCCAGCCGGGCGGGGGCGAACACTGAAGCTTTCTTT	CASRAGANTEAFF
TRBD1	.	TRBJ2-7	TRBV6-5	TGTGCCAGCAGTATGGGACAGCTATACGAGCAGTACTTC	CASSMGQLYEQYF
TRBD2	.	TRBJ2-3	TRBV5-1	TGCGCCAGCAGCCCCGGGACTAGCGGGGGGGGCACAGATACGCAGTATTTT	CASSPGTSGGGTDTQYF
TRBD2	few	TRBJ2-3	TRBV4-2	TGTGCCAGCAGCCAAGAGAATCTAGCGGGGGGTAGCACAGATACGCAGTATTTT	CASSQENLAGGSTDTQYF
.	.	TRBJ2-2	TRBV6-6	TGTGCCAGCAGTTACGGGCCAACGATGGGCGGGAAGCTGTTTTTT	CASSYGPTMGGKLFF
.	.	TRBJ1-1	TRBV20-1	TGCAGTGCTAGTGGGAACACTGAAGCTTTCTTT	CSASGNTEAFF
TRBD1	.	TRBJ1-2	TRBV7-3	TGTGCCGGCAGCACGGGACAGGGGAGCTTCTATGGCTACACCTTC	CAGSTGQGSFYGYTF
.	few	TRBJ1-2	TRBV6-5	TGTGCCAGCAGTTACCTGGAATCCTATGGCTACACCTTC	CASSYLESYGYTF
.	.	TRBJ2-1	TRBV4-1	TGCGCCAGCAGCCAAGGTCGCGGGGAGCCCTACAATAAGCAGTTCTTC	CASSQGRGEPYNKQFF
.	.	TRBJ1-4	TRBV6-1	TGTGCCAGCACGAAAACCAAGGGAGGAAGTGGGGAAAAACTGTTTTTT	CASTKTKGGSGEKLFF
.	.	TRBJ2-7	TRBV20-1	TGCAGTGCTAGAGATCGCCGGGGCGAGCAGTACTTC	CSARDRRGEQYF
TRBD2	few	TRBJ2-1	TRBV20-1	TGCAGTGCTCCAGACTTGTCTAGCGGGGGGTATTACAATGAGCAGTTCTTC	CSAPDLSSGGYYNEQFF
.	few	TRBJ2-7	TRBV29-1	TGCAGCGTTGAAGATGAGGGGCCCTACGAGCAGTACTTC	CSVEDEGPYEQYF
.	few	TRBJ2-1	TRBV6-5	TGTGCCAGCAGCCTTACTAGTTTTGAGCAGTTCTTC	CASSLTSFEQFF
.	.	TRBJ2-1	TRBV24-1	TGTGCCACCAGTGGCAGGGGATACAATGAGCAGTTCTTC	CATSGRGYNEQFF
TRBD2	.	TRBJ2-5	TRBV6-6	TGTGCCAGCAGTTACTCCGCGGGGGACGGGGAGGAGACCCAGTACTTC	CASSYSAGDGEETQYF
TRBD1	few	TRBJ2-7	TRBV6-5	TGTGCCAGCAGTAAGACAGGGGGGGCGTACGAGCAGTACTTC	CASSKTGGAYEQYF
.	.	TRBJ1-1	TRBV10-3	TGTGCCATCAAAGCAGGGGATGACACTGAAGCTTTCTTT	CAIKAGDDTEAFF
.	.	TRBJ2-7	TRBV6-5	TGTGCCAGCAGTTACCCGAAAACGGGCGAGCAGTACTTC	CASSYPKTGEQYF
.	many	TRBJ2-7	TRBV29-1	TGCAGCGCAAAACAGGGTTACGAGCAGTACTTC	CSAKQGYEQYF
.	.	TRBJ2-7	TRBV20-1	TGCAGTGCTAGACCTGAGGGCTTCTACGAGCAGTACTTC	CSARPEGFYEQYF
.	.	TRBJ1-1	TRBV29-1	TGCAGCGTTGAAAGGGCTGAAGCTTTCTTT	CSVERAEAFF
.	few	TRBJ1-6	TRBV27	TGTGCCAGCAGTTACCAGGGTGGCGGGAATTCACCCCTCCACTTT	CASSYQGGGNSPLHF
.	.	TRBJ2-5	TRBV6-5	TGTGCCAGCAGTTACTCTGCCTCCACGGTACACCAAGAGACCCAGTACTTC	CASSYSASTVHQETQYF
.	few	TRBJ2-1	TRBV12-3/TRBV12-4	TGTGCCAGCAGTTTAACCGCAGGGAAGAATGAGCAGTTCTTC	CASSLTAGKNEQFF
.	.	TRBJ1-2	TRBV20-1	TGCAGTGCTATGGGGGGCAGTGTCTATGGCAACACCTTC	CSAMGGSVYGNTF
.	few	TRBJ2-7	TRBV7-6	TGTGCCAGCAGCTTAGCCACCATGGTCGAGCAGTACTTC	CASSLATMVEQYF
.	.	TRBJ2-1	TRBV5-1	TGCGCCAGCAGCTTTTCCCCAGGGAGCGGAACTAACAATGAGCAGTTCTTC	CASSFSPGSGTNNEQFF
.	few	TRBJ2-1	TRBV9	TGTGCCAGCAGCCCCAGACTAGAAATTGCTTATAATGAGCAGTTCTTC	CASSPRLEIAYNEQFF
.	.	TRBJ2-1	TRBV20-1	TGCAGTGCTCTGAGAAGAAATGAGCAGTTCTTC	CSALRRNEQFF
.	few	TRBJ2-2	TRBV29-1	TGCAGCGTTGAAGATCCCAGTAGGGGACTCACAAACACCGGGGAGCTGTTTTTT	CSVEDPSRGLTNTGELFF
TRBD2	.	TRBJ2-1	TRBV15	TGTGCCACCAGCAGAGTCCCACCTTCGAGCGGGGGGACGTACAATGAGCAGTTCTTC	CATSRVPPSSGGTYNEQFF
.	many	TRBJ2-3	TRBV20-1	TGCAGTGCTAGAGCCCAAAAGGGGTCGACGCAGTATTTT	CSARAQKGSTQYF